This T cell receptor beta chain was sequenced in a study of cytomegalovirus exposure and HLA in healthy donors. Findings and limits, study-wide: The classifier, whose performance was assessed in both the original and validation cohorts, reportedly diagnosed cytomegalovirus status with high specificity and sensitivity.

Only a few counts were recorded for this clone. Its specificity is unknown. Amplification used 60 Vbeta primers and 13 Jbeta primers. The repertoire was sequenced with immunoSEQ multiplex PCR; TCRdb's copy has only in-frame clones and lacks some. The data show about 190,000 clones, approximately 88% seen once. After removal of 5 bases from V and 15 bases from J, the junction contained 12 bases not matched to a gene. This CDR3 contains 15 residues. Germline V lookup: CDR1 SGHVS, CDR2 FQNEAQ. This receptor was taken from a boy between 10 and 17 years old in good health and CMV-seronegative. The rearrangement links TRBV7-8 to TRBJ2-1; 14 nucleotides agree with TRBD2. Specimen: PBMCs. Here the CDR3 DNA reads TGTGCCAGCAGCGCGACTAGCGGGAGGGCCTCTAACCGGTTCTTC. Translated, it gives CASSATSGRASNRFF.